These T cell receptor beta chains were read from a single sample in a study of blood T cell repertoires in COVID-19. Here immunoSEQ multiplex PCR was the method, and the copy in TCRdb shows in-frame clones only, minus some. The data show 150,000 to 180,000 clones, less than 95% seen once. Sample: peripheral blood. These receptors all come from a man aged 45-60 years with acute or convalescent COVID-19. Both conserved end residues are part of each CDR3. D genes are given only for firm matches. Rows give clone size only sometimes, using once, few, many, or a class for an expanded clone.

DNA	CDR3	size	J	D	V
TGTGCCAGCAGTTACATCCGGGACAGGCCAGGTAATGAGCAGTTCTTC	CASSYIRDRPGNEQFF	-	TRBJ2-1	TRBD1	TRBV6-5
TGTGCCAGCAGCCGGACAGGGGTGCTAGGCTACACCTTC	CASSRTGVLGYTF	-	TRBJ1-2	TRBD1	TRBV11-2
TGCAGCGTAAGCGGGAGGGCTAACACCGGGGAGCTGTTTTTT	CSVSGRANTGELFF	-	TRBJ2-2	TRBD2	TRBV29-1
TGTGCCAGCAGTTTATCCTGGACTAGTAGAAGCACAGATACGCAGTATTTT	CASSLSWTSRSTDTQYF	-	TRBJ2-3	TRBD2	TRBV27
TGCGCCAGCAGCTTGGCAGGGCTCGGTTTAGGCACTGAAGCTTTCTTT	CASSLAGLGLGTEAFF	-	TRBJ1-1	-	TRBV5-1
TGTGCCACCAGTGGGGGCGGGGGGGCTGCAGATACGCAGTATTTT	CATSGGGGAADTQYF	-	TRBJ2-3	TRBD2	TRBV24-1
TGTGCCAGCAGCTCCGGACAAGGGAGGGAGACCCAGTACTTC	CASSSGQGRETQYF	-	TRBJ2-5	-	TRBV7-9
TGTGCCAGCACACAGGGGATACATGGCTACACCTTC	CASTQGIHGYTF	-	TRBJ1-2	TRBD1	TRBV6-5
TGTGCCACCAGCAGGCCCCCGGGAGCGTTGAATGAGCAGTTCTTC	CATSRPPGALNEQFF	-	TRBJ2-1	-	TRBV15
TGCGCCAGCAGCCAAGATTGGCAGGGGAGCAATCAGCCCCAGCATTTT	CASSQDWQGSNQPQHF	-	TRBJ1-5	-	TRBV4-1
TGTGCCAGTAGTATGACAGGGGGTTGGTCACCCCTCCACTTT	CASSMTGGWSPLHF	-	TRBJ1-6	TRBD1	TRBV19
TGTGCCAGCAGCCCGGGTGGGGGGTACCAAGAGACCCAGTACTTC	CASSPGGGYQETQYF	-	TRBJ2-5	-	TRBV27
TGTGCCACCTCCGGGACACAGAATCAGCCCCAGCATTTT	CATSGTQNQPQHF	-	TRBJ1-5	-	TRBV15
TGTGCCAGCAGCTCGGGTAATATAGGAGAGACCCAGTACTTC	CASSSGNIGETQYF	-	TRBJ2-5	-	TRBV5-6
TGTGCCAGCACCCCCCGGGGTAACACTGAAGCTTTCTTT	CASTPRGNTEAFF	-	TRBJ1-1	-	TRBV12-3/TRBV12-4
TGTGCCAGCAGCCCGAGACAGGCTCCCCGCCCCCGGGACACCTATGGCTACACCTTC	CASSPRQAPRPRDTYGYTF	-	TRBJ1-2	-	TRBV7-9
TGCGCCAGCAGCTTAAGGGCCCTAGAGAGCGGGACTAACACCGGGGAGCTGTTTTTT	CASSLRALESGTNTGELFF	-	TRBJ2-2	TRBD2	TRBV5-1
TGTGCCATCAGCGAGTTCGGGACAGGGGAGGGAAGTGAAGCTTTCTTT	CAISEFGTGEGSEAFF	-	TRBJ1-1	TRBD1	TRBV10-3
TGTGCCAGCAGGGGCAGCCTGACACAAGAGACCCAGTACTTC	CASRGSLTQETQYF	-	TRBJ2-5	-	TRBV2
TGTGCCAGTAGTAGGCCTAGCGGGAGCACGCCTATAAACACCGGGGAGCTGTTTTTT	CASSRPSGSTPINTGELFF	once	TRBJ2-2	TRBD2	TRBV19
TGTGCCAGCAGTTTTAGGGGACAGGCCTCCTACGAGCAGTACTTC	CASSFRGQASYEQYF	-	TRBJ2-7	TRBD1	TRBV6-5
TGTGCCAGCAGTTACAGCGCCGGCGGTGAAGCTTTCTTT	CASSYSAGGEAFF	-	TRBJ1-1	-	TRBV6-6
TGTGCCAGCAGTTCACAGGGCTTTGGGCCCCAGCATTTT	CASSSQGFGPQHF	few	TRBJ1-5	-	TRBV12-3/TRBV12-4
TGTGCCAGCTCGGACTCTGAGAACACTGAAGCTTTCTTT	CASSDSENTEAFF	-	TRBJ1-1	-	TRBV18
TGTGCCAGCATCGCAGGGACATACTCCTACGAGCAGTACTTC	CASIAGTYSYEQYF	-	TRBJ2-7	-	TRBV28
TGTGCCAGCAGCCCATCTTCCGGGGGGGGAAGGGAGACCCAGTACTTC	CASSPSSGGGRETQYF	-	TRBJ2-5	TRBD2	TRBV11-2
TGTGCCAGCAGTCTAGACAGGGTCGGGGGCTACACCTTC	CASSLDRVGGYTF	-	TRBJ1-2	TRBD1	TRBV12-3/TRBV12-4
TGTGCCAGCACCCCCCTATCGGGAAGTAACTATGGCTACACCTTC	CASTPLSGSNYGYTF	-	TRBJ1-2	-	TRBV6-5
TGTGCCAGCAGCCCGGGGGGGGTCACTGAAGCTTTCTTT	CASSPGGVTEAFF	-	TRBJ1-1	-	TRBV7-9
TGTGCCAGCAGTTTTGGGGCTAGCGGTGACAATGAGCAGTTCTTC	CASSFGASGDNEQFF	-	TRBJ2-1	TRBD2	TRBV27
TGTGCCAGCAGCCCTCGGGACAGGGGGCCTCATAGCTCCTACAATGAGCAGTTCTTC	CASSPRDRGPHSSYNEQFF	-	TRBJ2-1	TRBD1	TRBV7-9
TGTGCCAGTAGTATTGGGACAGGGGGATTCGTTTCCTACGAGCAGTACTTC	CASSIGTGGFVSYEQYF	-	TRBJ2-7	TRBD1	TRBV19
TGTGCCAGCAGTCCACCAGGAAGCTCCTACAATGAGCAGTTCTTC	CASSPPGSSYNEQFF	-	TRBJ2-1	-	TRBV6-2/TRBV6-3
TGTGCCAGCAGCTTAGGACTAGCGTCCGAGCAGTACTTC	CASSLGLASEQYF	-	TRBJ2-7	TRBD2	TRBV7-3
TGCAGCACCTACTCGCCCCTTAACTTCTACAATGAGCAGTTCTTC	CSTYSPLNFYNEQFF	-	TRBJ2-1	-	TRBV29-1
TGTGCCAGCTCACCATGGGCAGGGGATAACAATCAGCCCCAGCATTTT	CASSPWAGDNNQPQHF	-	TRBJ1-5	-	TRBV18
TGTGCCAGCAGTCCGGGGACAGGGGGCATTTCACCCCTCCACTTT	CASSPGTGGISPLHF	-	TRBJ1-6	TRBD1	TRBV28
TGTGCCAGCAGCCAAGTTGTAGCGGCAACTTACAATGAGCAGTTCTTC	CASSQVVAATYNEQFF	few	TRBJ2-1	-	TRBV3-1/TRBV3-2
TGCGCCAGCAGCTGGGGACTAGGCTCCTACAATGAGCAGTTCTTC	CASSWGLGSYNEQFF	-	TRBJ2-1	TRBD2	TRBV5-1
TGTGCCAGCAGCTCGACCCGGGCGGGCTCTGGGGCCAACGTCCTGACTTTC	CASSSTRAGSGANVLTF	-	TRBJ2-6	-	TRBV28
TGTGCCAGCACCGTATATAGCTCCTATAATTCACCCCTCCACTTT	CASTVYSSYNSPLHF	-	TRBJ1-6	-	TRBV6-5
TGTGCCATCAGAGATAGCGGGGGGATCTACAATGAGCAGTTCTTC	CAIRDSGGIYNEQFF	-	TRBJ2-1	TRBD2	TRBV10-3
TGTGCCAGCAGCCGCGGCCTTGACGGCCGGTCGTCTGAAGCTTTCTTT	CASSRGLDGRSSEAFF	once	TRBJ1-1	-	TRBV3-1/TRBV3-2
TGTGCCAGTAGTATCACGATGGACAAGTATCAGCCCCAGCATTTT	CASSITMDKYQPQHF	-	TRBJ1-5	-	TRBV19
TGTGCCAGTAGTGCGACAGACTATGGCTACACCTTC	CASSATDYGYTF	-	TRBJ1-2	-	TRBV19
TGCGCCAGCAGCCCCCGGGGGACTAGCGGGAGAGGGCACCAAGAGACCCAGTACTTC	CASSPRGTSGRGHQETQYF	-	TRBJ2-5	TRBD2	TRBV4-1
TGTGCCAGCAGCGTAGGTTCAGGGCGGAATTCACCCCTCCACTTT	CASSVGSGRNSPLHF	-	TRBJ1-6	-	TRBV9
TGCAGTGCTAGAGGAGATGGGACCCAGTACTTC	CSARGDGTQYF	once	TRBJ2-5	-	TRBV20-1
TGTGCCAGCAGCCAAGATAAGGGAGCTAGGGGCACAGATACGCAGTATTTT	CASSQDKGARGTDTQYF	-	TRBJ2-3	-	TRBV4-2
TGTGCCAGCACCACAGGGGGTTCTAACTATGGCTACACCTTC	CASTTGGSNYGYTF	-	TRBJ1-2	TRBD1	TRBV3-1/TRBV3-2
TGCGCCAGCAGCCACGGGGTAGAAGTCGCCGGGGAGCTGTTTTTT	CASSHGVEVAGELFF	-	TRBJ2-2	-	TRBV4-1
TGTGCCAGCAGCCAAGCTACCGGGAGATGGCCCCAGCATTTT	CASSQATGRWPQHF	-	TRBJ1-5	-	TRBV3-1/TRBV3-2
TGTGCCAGCAGTTACTCCGGGACTAGCGAGGTCGAGCAGTACTTC	CASSYSGTSEVEQYF	-	TRBJ2-7	TRBD2	TRBV6-5
TGTGCCAGCAGCGTTCAGCGGAATTCACCCCTCCACTTT	CASSVQRNSPLHF	-	TRBJ1-6	-	TRBV7-2
TGTGCCAGCAGCTTAGTCGGACTTAACTATGGCTACACCTTC	CASSLVGLNYGYTF	-	TRBJ1-2	-	TRBV7-9